This passage covers 10 T cell receptor beta chains from one sample sequenced in a study of cytomegalovirus exposure and HLA in healthy donors. Amplification used 60 Vbeta primers and 13 Jbeta primers. The data were produced by immunoSEQ multiplex PCR, yet TCRdb's version contains in-frame clones alone and is incomplete. The repertoire holds about 140,000 clones, with 80% to 90% as singletons. Sample: PBMCs. All receptors derive from a woman in her thirties or forties in good health and CMV-seropositive.

The gene calls are TRBV5-4 and TRBJ1-1; D might be TRBD1 (5 bases). The germline V gene encodes CDR1 SGHNT and CDR2 YYREEE (reference sequence). This CDR3 contains 14 residues. V gave up 4 bases and J gave up 2 bases, with 12 bases separating them. CDR3 in DNA: TGTGCCAGCAGCCAAGGGGCGGGAAACACTGAAGCTTTCTTT. Translating it yields CASSQGAGNTEAFF.

The chain uses TRBV7-2 and TRBJ1-5; a weak D match, TRBD1 (5 bases). CDR3 length: 12 amino acids. Trimming pared 5 bases from V and 6 bases from J, leaving 8 bases between. Germline V gene data show CDR1 as SGHTA and CDR2 as FQGNSA. The CDR3 protein is CASSAGIQPQHF. The CDR3 bases are TGTGCCAGCAGCGCAGGGATTCAGCCCCAGCATTTT. Full variable domain (remainder filled in from reference TRBV7-2 and TRBJ1-5): GAGVSQSPSNKVTEKGKDVELRCDPISGHTALYWYRQSLGQGLEFLIYFQGNSAPDKSGLPSDRFSAERTGGSVSTLTIQRTQQEDSAVYLCASSAGIQPQHFGDGTRLSIL.

This clone was seen a few times. The chain has TRBV5-4 and TRBJ2-5; 9 bases are shared with TRBD2. Looked up from germline, CDR1 is SGHNT and CDR2 is YYREEE (reference sequence). Trimming at V came to 2 bases and at J to 3 bases, leaving 5 bases not matched to a gene. The CDR3 spans 15 residues. CDR3 nucleotides: TGTGCCAGCAGCTTAATGGTAGCGGGAGAAGAGACCCAGTACTTC. Its translation: CASSLMVAGEETQYF.

This chain uses TRBV5-1 with TRBJ2-3; 7 nucleotides align to TRBD2. This CDR3 contains 14 residues. Germline-derived CDR1 and CDR2 are SGHRS and YFSETQ. Trimming removed 2 bases from V and 4 bases from J; junction bases left unmatched: 4. The CDR3 loop is CASSLSTSSDTQYF. CDR3 nucleotide sequence: TGCGCCAGCAGCTTATCGACTAGCTCAGATACGCAGTATTTT.

The chain has TRBV19 and TRBJ2-7; D might be TRBD1 (5 bases). Looked up from germline, CDR1 is LNHDA and CDR2 is SQIVND (reference sequence). This CDR3 is 15 amino acids long. Trimming removed 8 bases at V and 2 bases at J, with 19 bases between. Here the CDR3 reads CASGEGELQPYEQYF. The CDR3 bases are TGTGCCAGTGGAGAAGGGGAATTGCAGCCCTACGAGCAGTACTTC. Looking up the rest from reference TRBV19 and TRBJ2-7 gives the full variable domain: DGGITQSPKYLFRKEGQNVTLSCEQNLNHDAMYWYRQDPGQGLRLIYYSQIVNDFQKGDIAEGYSVSREKKESFPLTVTSAQKNPTAFYLCASGEGELQPYEQYFGPGTRLTVT.

The V call is TRBV27, the J call TRBJ2-7; 7 nucleotides agree with TRBD2. This CDR3 has 14 residues. Losses at the gene ends were 5 bases for V and 3 bases for J; bases not matched to a gene: 7. CDR1 and CDR2 from the germline V gene are MNHEY and SMNVEV (reference sequence). The CDR3 nucleotides are TGTGCCAGCAGTCCAAGCGGGGCGATCTACGAGCAGTACTTC. It translates to CASSPSGAIYEQYF.

DNA of the CDR3: TGTGCCAGCCGAGCGGACAGCTACGAGCAGTACTTC. It encodes CASRADSYEQYF. The chain carries TRBV2 and TRBJ2-7; maybe TRBD1 (6 bases). CDR3 length equals 12 residues. Germline-derived CDR1 and CDR2 are SNHLY and FYNNEI. Trimming took 8 bases from V and 3 from J, leaving 11 bases between them.

This clone showed up just a few times. The genes are TRBV28 and TRBJ1-1; tentative D call: TRBD1 (5 bases). This CDR3 region has 14 residues. Trimming took 2 bases from V and 4 from J, leaving 11 bases between them. The germline V gene has CDR1 MDHEN and CDR2 SYDVKM. The CDR3 bases are TGTGCCAGCAGTTTAAGGGGCGGCGGCACTGAAGCTTTCTTT. Protein product: CASSLRGGGTEAFF.

The V and J genes are TRBV5-1 and TRBJ2-7; D is possibly TRBD1 (6 bases). V dropped 1 base and J dropped 4 bases, with 9 bases sitting between them. The CDR3 spans 13 residues. From germline, CDR1 is SGHRS and CDR2 YFSETQ. DNA of the CDR3: TGCGCCAGCAGCTTGACAGGGATGTACGAGCAGTACTTC. Translation gives CASSLTGMYEQYF.

Here the CDR3 DNA reads TGTGCCAGCAGCTCGATGAGCGGGAGAACCTACGAGCAGTACTTC. Amino acid sequence: CASSSMSGRTYEQYF. The chain combines TRBV7-6 with TRBJ2-7, with 8 nucleotides matching TRBD2. The CDR3 extends over 15 amino acids. Trimming at V came to 4 bases and at J to 2 bases, leaving 7 bases not matched to a gene. The germline gives CDR1 SGHVS, CDR2 FNYEAQ.